These T cell receptor beta chains were read from a single sample in a study of CD8+ T cells in alopecia areata. TCRdb's table, derived via immunoSEQ multiplex PCR, lists solely in-frame clones and lacks some. This table holds 150,000 to 160,000 clones, approximately 53% found once. The sample in question was CD8+ T cells sorted from blood, obtained at week 0. The receptors derive from a human donor with alopecia areata. Both conserved end residues are part of each CDR3. D genes are given only for firm matches. Rows may omit the clone size; those that give it use once, few, many or a size class.

V: TRBV9; D: NA; size: NA; J: TRBJ2-3; DNA: TGTGCCAGCAGCCCTTGGAAGGGCGCAGATACGCAGTATTTT; CDR3: CASSPWKGADTQYF
V: TRBV29-1; D: NA; size: NA; J: TRBJ2-5; DNA: TGCAGCGTTGAATTGAGGGAGACCCAGTACTTC; CDR3: CSVELRETQYF
V: TRBV2; D: NA; size: NA; J: TRBJ1-1; DNA: TGTGCCAGCATCGGGAAGAACACTGAAGCTTTCTTT; CDR3: CASIGKNTEAFF
V: TRBV13; D: TRBD2; size: NA; J: TRBJ2-3; DNA: TGTGCCAGCAGCCGGACTAGCGGGGCCCGGGATACGCAGTATTTT; CDR3: CASSRTSGARDTQYF
V: TRBV7-9; D: NA; size: NA; J: TRBJ2-3; DNA: TGTGCCAGCAGCTTAGTCGGTGGGGCAGGGAGGACAGATACGCAGTATTTT; CDR3: CASSLVGGAGRTDTQYF
V: TRBV29-1; D: TRBD1; size: NA; J: TRBJ1-1; DNA: TGCAGCGCGGACAGGGGAACTGAAGCTTTCTTT; CDR3: CSADRGTEAFF
V: TRBV19; D: TRBD1; size: NA; J: TRBJ2-7; DNA: TGTGCCAGTAGTCACTCGACAGGGGAGACCTACGAGCAGTACTTC; CDR3: CASSHSTGETYEQYF
V: TRBV29-1; D: NA; size: once; J: TRBJ2-3; DNA: TGCAGCGCAACAGACTATACGCAGTATTTT; CDR3: CSATDYTQYF
V: TRBV9; D: NA; size: few; J: TRBJ1-2; DNA: TGTGCCAGCAGCGATTCGACAGGCCTGAGCTACACCTTC; CDR3: CASSDSTGLSYTF
V: TRBV29-1; D: TRBD1; size: NA; J: TRBJ2-7; DNA: TGCAGCGTTGAAGACCCCGCGGGACAGGGGTACGAGCAGTACTTC; CDR3: CSVEDPAGQGYEQYF
V: TRBV9; D: NA; size: NA; J: TRBJ2-7; DNA: TGTGCCAGCAGCGTAAACAGCCTCCTTGGCGAGCAGTACTTC; CDR3: CASSVNSLLGEQYF
V: TRBV7-6; D: NA; size: NA; J: TRBJ2-1; DNA: TGTGCCAGCAGCGTCGCAGGGCCCCCCAATGAGCAGTTCTTC; CDR3: CASSVAGPPNEQFF
V: TRBV7-6; D: NA; size: NA; J: TRBJ2-7; DNA: TGTGCCAGCAGCGCATCCGAGGGGGGATATTACTACGAGCAGTACTTC; CDR3: CASSASEGGYYYEQYF
V: TRBV9; D: NA; size: once; J: TRBJ1-2; DNA: TGTGCCAGCAGTGACGCCTATGGCTACACCTTC; CDR3: CASSDAYGYTF
V: TRBV30; D: NA; size: NA; J: TRBJ2-7; DNA: TGTGCCTGGAGTGAGACCGACTACGAGCAGTACTTC; CDR3: CAWSETDYEQYF
V: TRBV4-1; D: NA; size: NA; J: TRBJ1-1; DNA: TGCGCCAGCAGCCAAGGGGGCGCGAACACTGAAGCTTTCTTT; CDR3: CASSQGGANTEAFF
V: TRBV5-6; D: NA; size: NA; J: TRBJ2-1; DNA: TGTGCCAGCAGCTCCCGGGGCTCCTACAATGAGCAGTTCTTC; CDR3: CASSSRGSYNEQFF
V: TRBV30; D: NA; size: once; J: TRBJ1-1; DNA: TGTGCCTGGAGTGTACTAGAGGTGGCTGAAGCTTTCTTT; CDR3: CAWSVLEVAEAFF
V: TRBV5-6; D: TRBD1; size: NA; J: TRBJ1-1; DNA: TGTGCCAGCAGCCCCCGGACAGGGACTTTTGAAGCTTTCTTT; CDR3: CASSPRTGTFEAFF
V: TRBV6-5; D: TRBD2; size: NA; J: TRBJ2-1; DNA: TGTGCCACCACGTTAGCGGGGAACAATGAGCAGTTCTTC; CDR3: CATTLAGNNEQFF
V: TRBV5-1; D: TRBD1; size: NA; J: TRBJ2-1; DNA: TGCGCCAGCAGCTTCCGGGACAGAGTTTACAATGAGCAGTTCTTC; CDR3: CASSFRDRVYNEQFF
V: TRBV12-5; D: NA; size: few; J: TRBJ1-2; DNA: TGTGCTAGTGGTAGTCCCGGGACTATTAACTATGGCTACACCTTC; CDR3: CASGSPGTINYGYTF
V: TRBV30; D: NA; size: NA; J: TRBJ2-6; DNA: TGTGCCTGGAGTGACACGGCCCCTGGGGCCAACGTCCTGACTTTC; CDR3: CAWSDTAPGANVLTF
V: TRBV6-5; D: NA; size: once; J: TRBJ1-5; DNA: TGTGCCAGCATGAGGGGAAGCAATCAGCCCCAGCATTTT; CDR3: CASMRGSNQPQHF
V: TRBV15; D: NA; size: NA; J: TRBJ1-4; DNA: TGTGCCACCAGCAGTGACCGGGGAAAACTGTTTTTT; CDR3: CATSSDRGKLFF
V: TRBV9; D: NA; size: NA; J: TRBJ2-3; DNA: TGTGCCAGCAGCGTAGGTTCAGATACGCAGTATTTT; CDR3: CASSVGSDTQYF
V: TRBV30; D: TRBD1; size: NA; J: TRBJ2-1; DNA: TGTGCCTGGAGTGATCCGACCGACAGGGGGAGAGGCTACAATGAGCAGTTCTTC; CDR3: CAWSDPTDRGRGYNEQFF
V: TRBV29-1; D: NA; size: NA; J: TRBJ1-1; DNA: TGCAGCGTCGGACGTAATGAAGCTTTCTTT; CDR3: CSVGRNEAFF
V: TRBV30; D: NA; size: once; J: TRBJ2-1; DNA: TGTGCCTGGAGTGAGGGCAATGAGCAGTTCTTC; CDR3: CAWSEGNEQFF
V: TRBV10-2; D: NA; size: NA; J: TRBJ2-1; DNA: TGCGCCAGCGAAGACCGACTTAGGGTAGGGTTCAGCGAGCAGTTCTTC; CDR3: CASEDRLRVGFSEQFF
V: TRBV2; D: TRBD1; size: once; J: TRBJ1-1; DNA: TGTGCCAGCAGTCCGGGACAGGGGGTAACTGAAGCTTTCTTT; CDR3: CASSPGQGVTEAFF
V: TRBV4-1; D: NA; size: NA; J: TRBJ2-7; DNA: TGCGCCAGCAGCCAAGGGGGGGCGGGGTACGAGCAGTACTTC; CDR3: CASSQGGAGYEQYF
V: TRBV7-8; D: NA; size: NA; J: TRBJ2-5; DNA: TGTGCCAGCAGCTTCTGGCCAGAAGAGACCCAGTACTTC; CDR3: CASSFWPEETQYF
V: TRBV19; D: TRBD2; size: few; J: TRBJ2-1; DNA: TGTGCCAGTAGTATAGCAAGCGGGGCCTACAATGAGCAGTTCTTC; CDR3: CASSIASGAYNEQFF
V: TRBV2; D: NA; size: NA; J: TRBJ1-1; DNA: TGTGCCAGCAGTGAAGGGACAGTACCAAACACTGAAGCTTTCTTT; CDR3: CASSEGTVPNTEAFF
V: TRBV30; D: NA; size: NA; J: TRBJ2-1; DNA: TGTGCCTGGACAGGGCTCTCCTACAATGAGCAGTTCTTC; CDR3: CAWTGLSYNEQFF
V: TRBV15; D: NA; size: once; J: TRBJ1-4; DNA: TGTGCCACCAGCATACGAGGGGGTGAAAAACTGTTTTTT; CDR3: CATSIRGGEKLFF
V: TRBV13; D: NA; size: few; J: TRBJ1-6; DNA: TGTGCCAGCAGCTTAAGAGCTATTCACGATAATTCACCCCTCCACTTT; CDR3: CASSLRAIHDNSPLHF
V: TRBV2; D: NA; size: NA; J: TRBJ2-6; DNA: TGTGCCAGCAGCCCGGCGGCCGGGGCTGGGGCCAACGTCCTGACTTTC; CDR3: CASSPAAGAGANVLTF